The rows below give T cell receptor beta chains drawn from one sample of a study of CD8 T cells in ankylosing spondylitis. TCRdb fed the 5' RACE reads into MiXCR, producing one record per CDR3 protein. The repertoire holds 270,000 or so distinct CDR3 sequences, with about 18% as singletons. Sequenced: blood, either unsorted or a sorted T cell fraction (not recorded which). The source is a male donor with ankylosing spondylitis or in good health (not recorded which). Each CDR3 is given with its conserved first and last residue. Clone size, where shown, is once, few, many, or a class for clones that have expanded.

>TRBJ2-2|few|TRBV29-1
CSVRDGDTGELFF
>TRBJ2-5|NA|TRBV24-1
CATSDREETQYF
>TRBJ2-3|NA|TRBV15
CATSRSTDTQYF
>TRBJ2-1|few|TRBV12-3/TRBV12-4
CASSFYPDGPGMDEQFF
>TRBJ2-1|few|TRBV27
CASSLRGKLSYNEQFF
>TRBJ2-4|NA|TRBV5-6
CASSLYAGQAKNIQYF
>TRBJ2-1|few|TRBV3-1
CASSRDRRVLHVNEQFF
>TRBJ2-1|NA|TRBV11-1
CASSPVETSGQSSSYNEQFF
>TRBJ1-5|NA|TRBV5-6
CASSLVRDPWQPQHF
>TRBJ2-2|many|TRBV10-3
CAVLYQDTGELFF
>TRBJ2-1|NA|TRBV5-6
CASSFGRGAYEQFF
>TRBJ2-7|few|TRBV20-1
CSASGPTANPYEQYF
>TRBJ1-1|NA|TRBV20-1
CSASGTANTEAFF
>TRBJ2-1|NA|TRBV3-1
CASSQASGSLYNEQFF
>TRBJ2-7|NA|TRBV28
CASRLTGNLYEQYF
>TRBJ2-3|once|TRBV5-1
CASSLYGSWPDTQYF
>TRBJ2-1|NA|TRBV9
CASSVDSVGNEQFF
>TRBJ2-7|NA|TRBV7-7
CASSLFLNHEQYF
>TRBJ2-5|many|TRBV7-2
CASSYRDILLGETQYF
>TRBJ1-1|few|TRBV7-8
CASSWGTGAYTEAFF
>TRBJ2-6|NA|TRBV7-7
CASSPYNGANVLTF
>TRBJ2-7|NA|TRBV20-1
CSASRWGRDEQYF
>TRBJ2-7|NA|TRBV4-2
CASSQILAGSYEQYF
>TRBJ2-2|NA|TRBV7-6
CASSPSSTGELFF
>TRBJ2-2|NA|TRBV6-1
CASSWTATQGKELFF
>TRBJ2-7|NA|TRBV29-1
CSVEEGLAGVRSEQYF
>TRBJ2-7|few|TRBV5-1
CASSLEVEAYEQYF
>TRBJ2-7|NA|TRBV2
CASSETGTSYEQYF
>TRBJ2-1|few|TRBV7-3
CASSLTSESYNEQFF
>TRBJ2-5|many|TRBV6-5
CASSFSDRGETQYF
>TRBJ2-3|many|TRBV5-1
CASSLFSSTDTQYF
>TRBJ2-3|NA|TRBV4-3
CASSQDLQISDTQYF
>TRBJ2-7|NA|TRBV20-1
CSAMDGNGEQYF
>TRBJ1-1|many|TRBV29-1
CSVDLGGSTEAFF
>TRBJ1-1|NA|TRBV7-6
CASSLDDGTEAFF
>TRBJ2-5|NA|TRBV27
CASSSDRLQETQYF
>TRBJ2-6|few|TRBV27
CASSEAWGQLSGANVLTF
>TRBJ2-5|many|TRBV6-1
CASSGGEAQVETQYF
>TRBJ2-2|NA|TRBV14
CASSPGHGYNTGELFF
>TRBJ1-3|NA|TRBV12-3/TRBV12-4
CASSLADDSRSGNTIYF
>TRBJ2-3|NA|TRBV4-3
CASSYRTSGNTDTQYF
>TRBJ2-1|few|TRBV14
CASRGTGPYNEQFF
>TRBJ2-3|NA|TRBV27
CASSLRLVADTQYF
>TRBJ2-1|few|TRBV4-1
CASSQRKGLAGDYNEQFF
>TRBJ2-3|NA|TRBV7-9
CASSFVQGRTDTQYF
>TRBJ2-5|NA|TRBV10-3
CAIGAPGIEYQETQYF
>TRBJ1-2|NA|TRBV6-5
CASSYSNQYGYTF
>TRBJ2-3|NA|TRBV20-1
CSAKPGQGARTDTQYF
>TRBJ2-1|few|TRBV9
CASSAQGLPSHEQFF
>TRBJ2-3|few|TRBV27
CASSLLPASGRVTDTQYF
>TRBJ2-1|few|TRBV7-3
CASSLTGGLADEQFF
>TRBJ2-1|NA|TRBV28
CASSLLAGSSNEQFF